This is a list of T cell receptor beta chains from one sample in a study of blood T cell repertoires in COVID-19. The table came from immunoSEQ multiplex PCR; TCRdb's copy has only in-frame clones and leaves some out. The data contain 200,000 to 250,000 clones, 75% to 90% of them seen just once; the ten biggest clones take up more than 3%. The sequenced material came from PBMCs or T cells enriched from blood (not recorded which). The receptors derive from a young woman who had been exposed to COVID-19. Each CDR3 is given without its conserved first and last residue. D genes are given only for firm matches. Expanded clones get a size class; other rows say once, few or many, or leave the size out.

V: TRBV6-5
size: NA
D: TRBD1
CDR3: ASTLSQGAQGYT

V: TRBV5-5
size: NA
D: NA
CDR3: ASSSTGVYGYT

V: TRBV4-1
size: NA
D: NA
CDR3: ASSPRGGEELF

V: TRBV18
size: NA
D: TRBD2
CDR3: ASLSTSGQYNEQF

V: TRBV27
size: NA
D: NA
CDR3: ASSPELADEQF

V: TRBV11-3
size: NA
D: TRBD2
CDR3: ASSLSGESSYNEQF

V: TRBV6-4
size: NA
D: NA
CDR3: ASSDSRGGYPYNEQF

V: TRBV6-1
size: NA
D: NA
CDR3: ASSDQFGVTGELF

V: TRBV3-1/TRBV3-2
size: NA
D: NA
CDR3: ASSQDRNEQF

V: TRBV5-4
size: NA
D: NA
CDR3: ASSLAGWYGNTEAF

V: TRBV27
size: few
D: NA
CDR3: ASSFQAGRMNTEAF

V: TRBV5-4
size: once
D: TRBD1
CDR3: ASSLLGQGEEQY

V: TRBV5-1
size: NA
D: NA
CDR3: ASSLVVSGVETQY

V: TRBV6-5
size: NA
D: NA
CDR3: AIRPTQALSIEQY

V: TRBV11-2
size: NA
D: TRBD1
CDR3: ASRSLGGRIGRGTEQF

V: TRBV5-1
size: NA
D: TRBD1
CDR3: ASSPEPTGVRDTQY

V: TRBV5-1
size: NA
D: NA
CDR3: ASSPGNWQGSQTQY

V: TRBV25-1
size: NA
D: NA
CDR3: ASRDHGGLEAF

V: TRBV11-3
size: NA
D: NA
CDR3: ASSAADSGSYNEQF

V: TRBV5-1
size: NA
D: TRBD1
CDR3: ASSLGGQGQPQH

V: TRBV29-1
size: NA
D: NA
CDR3: SVVQSLYGYT

V: TRBV30
size: NA
D: NA
CDR3: AWVPRGSTNEKLF

V: TRBV11-2
size: NA
D: TRBD2
CDR3: ASSRTSGRRGSYEQY

V: TRBV5-4
size: NA
D: TRBD1
CDR3: ASTPYRGEVADTQY

V: TRBV19
size: NA
D: NA
CDR3: ASSIDRLGGENTEAF

V: TRBV5-4
size: NA
D: NA
CDR3: ASSLAGGTQY

V: TRBV3-1/TRBV3-2
size: NA
D: TRBD2
CDR3: ASSQDLLAGASGEQY

V: TRBV6-4
size: NA
D: TRBD2
CDR3: ASSRWTSGRLDTQY

V: TRBV2
size: NA
D: TRBD1
CDR3: ASSYRDRENQPQH

V: TRBV5-1
size: NA
D: NA
CDR3: ASSELTGELF

V: TRBV7-2
size: NA
D: NA
CDR3: ASSLVLGTSGYT

V: TRBV28
size: NA
D: NA
CDR3: ASRRGANTGELF

V: TRBV12-5
size: NA
D: TRBD1
CDR3: ASGLFIGTGLGSEQF

V: TRBV6-5
size: once
D: NA
CDR3: ASSSPTGLTYGYT

V: TRBV6-6
size: NA
D: NA
CDR3: ASTLSGGLRGEQF

V: TRBV28
size: NA
D: NA
CDR3: ASNPPGDEQY

V: TRBV5-1
size: NA
D: TRBD1
CDR3: ASSQGQGGEAF

V: TRBV6-1
size: NA
D: NA
CDR3: ATERWSNTGELF

V: TRBV7-3
size: NA
D: TRBD1
CDR3: ASSLNAGGTYEQY

V: TRBV5-6
size: NA
D: TRBD1
CDR3: ASSRDRAVYEQY

V: TRBV27
size: NA
D: NA
CDR3: ASHLQSGYT

V: TRBV12-3/TRBV12-4
size: few
D: NA
CDR3: ASSRSNSYEQY

V: TRBV11-2
size: NA
D: TRBD1
CDR3: ASSSLTGGYNEQF

V: TRBV7-8
size: NA
D: NA
CDR3: ASSLGQPDEQY

V: TRBV4-2
size: few
D: NA
CDR3: ASSQEGREKLF

V: TRBV4-1
size: NA
D: NA
CDR3: ASSQGQYSGNTIY

V: TRBV19
size: NA
D: NA
CDR3: ASSIEQGFYNEQF

V: TRBV6-6
size: once
D: TRBD2
CDR3: ASGKAGGPYEQF

V: TRBV6-5
size: medium-sized
D: TRBD1
CDR3: ASRTGEVGELF

V: TRBV5-1
size: NA
D: NA
CDR3: ASSLGLPWSGRSSYNEQF